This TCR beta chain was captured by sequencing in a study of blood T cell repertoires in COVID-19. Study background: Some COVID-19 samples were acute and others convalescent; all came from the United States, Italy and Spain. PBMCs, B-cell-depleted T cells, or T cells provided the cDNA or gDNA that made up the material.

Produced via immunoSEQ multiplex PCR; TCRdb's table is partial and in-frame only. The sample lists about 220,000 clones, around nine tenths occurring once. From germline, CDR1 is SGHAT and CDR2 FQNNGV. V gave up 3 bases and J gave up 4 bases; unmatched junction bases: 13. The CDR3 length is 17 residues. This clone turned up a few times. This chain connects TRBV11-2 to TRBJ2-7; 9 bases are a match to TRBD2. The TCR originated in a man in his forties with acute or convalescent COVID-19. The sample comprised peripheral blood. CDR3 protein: CASSFPPGTSPPYEQYF. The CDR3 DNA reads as TGTGCCAGCAGCTTCCCACCGGGGACTAGCCCCCCGTACGAGCAGTACTTC.